This T cell receptor beta chain was found in a study of shared clonotypes between healthy human individuals. Study-wide findings and caveats: The diversity represented, both genetic and in exposure history, was limited by few donors.

All donors were healthy HIV-negative adults lacking recent acute infections or vaccinations. Germline V lookup: CDR1 LNHDA, CDR2 SQIVND (reference sequence). Trimming pared 5 bases from V and 2 bases from J, leaving 4 bases between. The length of the CDR3 is 11 residues. The authors sequenced unsorted PBMC DNA on ten immunoSEQ deep assay plates. Produced via immunoSEQ multiplex PCR; TCRdb's table is partial and in-frame only. The sample contains fewer than 550,000 clones, over 60% of which appear only once. For this clone: The antigen remains undetermined.

The TCR comes from a woman between 40 and 50 years old in good health. Some clones in this sample may be carry-over from other donors' samples. V gene TRBV19 combines with J gene TRBJ2-7, with D unresolved. Input material: PBMCs. CDR3: CASSGTYEQYF. In DNA, the CDR3 is TGTGCCAGTAGTGGAACCTACGAGCAGTACTTC.